This TCR beta chain was captured by sequencing in a study of cytomegalovirus exposure and HLA in healthy donors. Study results and caveats: In an earlier analysis, in some 600 donors, most V segments appeared productive either ~87% or ~30% of the time. For presence/absence analyses, sequencing depth was assumed to be roughly uniform across donors. A later analysis showed that HLA-associated TCR beta chains had undergone more clonal expansion than equally common others.

The V gene lost 2 bases and the J gene lost 7 bases, with 12 bases spanning the gap. CDR3 length: 13 amino acids. The V gene's germline CDR1 is GTSNPN and CDR2 SVGIG (reference sequence). Researchers ran the PCR with 60 Vbeta and 13 Jbeta primers. Source study methods: Around 9.9 million shared chains were among the about 80 million unique TCR beta chains that a later analysis counted. TCRdb's table, derived via immunoSEQ multiplex PCR, lists solely in-frame clones and lacks some. That table gives V, J and clone size, and the DNA gave D and trimming. Counted here are about 160,000 clones, approximately 80% occurring once; the ten biggest clones make up more than 9.5%. This clone showed up just a few times. Its matching antigen is unknown.

The sequence was obtained from a man aged 18 to 30 in good health and CMV-seropositive. The sample comprised PBMCs. This chain connects TRBV30 to TRBJ2-1; weak D call: TRBD2 (6 bases). Here the CDR3 reads CAWSPRRENEQFF. The CDR3 region has the DNA TGTGCCTGGAGTCCCCGGAGGGAAAATGAGCAGTTCTTC.